This is a list of T cell receptor beta chains from one sample in a study of cytomegalovirus exposure and HLA in healthy donors. Data came from immunoSEQ multiplex PCR; TCRdb stores just in-frame clones and leaves some out. The data hold about 160,000 clones, with roughly three quarters observed a single time. The sequenced sample consisted of PBMCs. The source of these receptors is a man aged 35 to 55 in good health and CMV-seropositive. CDR3s include the opening cysteine and the closing phenylalanine or tryptophan. D genes are given only for firm matches. Rows may omit the clone size; those that give it use once, few, many or a size class.

>TRBV7-9|.|.|TRBJ2-2
TGTTCCAGCAGCCAGGCCCAGGCGAGCACCGGGGAGCTGTTTTTT
CSSSQAQASTGELFF
>TRBV4-1|.|.|TRBJ1-6
TGCGCCAGCAGCCACATAACAGGGAAGAAGGGACATTCACCCCTCCACTTT
CASSHITGKKGHSPLHF
>TRBV11-2|.|.|TRBJ2-6
TGTGCCAGCAGCCCTTCGGACAGCCCATACTCTGGGGCCAACGTCCTGACTTTC
CASSPSDSPYSGANVLTF
>TRBV7-2|.|TRBD1|TRBJ2-7
TGTGCCAGCAGCAAGGGGACAGGGTCGGACGAGCAGTACTTC
CASSKGTGSDEQYF
>TRBV7-9|.|TRBD1|TRBJ2-7
TGTGCCAGCAGCTTAAAGGGACAGGGGTGGTACGAGCAGTACTTC
CASSLKGQGWYEQYF
>TRBV29-1|.|.|TRBJ2-5
TGCAGCGTTGAGTGGAGCCGGTACCAAGAGACCCAGTACTTC
CSVEWSRYQETQYF
>TRBV18|.|.|TRBJ1-1
TGTGCCAGCTCGAACCAGGGTTCGGGCCGGGGGGCTAGAACTGAAGCTTTCTTT
CASSNQGSGRGARTEAFF
>TRBV11-1|.|TRBD1|TRBJ1-1
TGTGCCAGCAGGGGGGACAGGATGAACACTGAAGCTTTCTTT
CASRGDRMNTEAFF
>TRBV7-9|.|TRBD1|TRBJ2-7
TGTGCCAGCAGCGGGGTAAGACAGGGTGTGTACGAGCAGTACTTC
CASSGVRQGVYEQYF
>TRBV7-8|.|.|TRBJ2-7
TGTGCCAGCAGCTCATCCACCGAGGGCACCTACGAGCAGTACTTC
CASSSSTEGTYEQYF
>TRBV7-6|.|.|TRBJ2-1
TGTGCCAGCAGCCTACCCCGAGGCAGGGATCACAATGAGCAGTTCTTC
CASSLPRGRDHNEQFF
>TRBV11-1|once|TRBD1|TRBJ2-7
TGTGCCAGCAGCCAAAGAAGAGGGACAGCCTACGAGCAGTACTTC
CASSQRRGTAYEQYF
>TRBV7-2|.|.|TRBJ2-7
TGTGCCAGCAGCTCAGAGGTCGGAGCTGAGGGTTACTACGAGCAGTACTTC
CASSSEVGAEGYYEQYF
>TRBV5-1|.|.|TRBJ2-5
TGCGCCAGCAGCTTGGGGGCTAGGGGGCAAGAGACCCAGTACTTC
CASSLGARGQETQYF
>TRBV10-2|.|TRBD2|TRBJ2-5
TGCGCCAGCAGTGCGGCTAGCGGGGGGACCCAGTACTTC
CASSAASGGTQYF
>TRBV10-3|.|.|TRBJ2-5
TGTGCCATCAGTGGGGGAGCGGCCCGTGATGGCCAGTACTTC
CAISGGAARDGQYF
>TRBV6-1|once|TRBD1|TRBJ1-2
TGTGCCAGCAGTGGCCGGGACAGGGGATATGGCTACACCTTC
CASSGRDRGYGYTF
>TRBV7-2|.|TRBD1|TRBJ1-6
TGTGCCAGCAGCTTATCGGGACAGTATAATTCACCCCTCCACTTT
CASSLSGQYNSPLHF
>TRBV30|.|TRBD1|TRBJ2-2
TGTGCCTGGAGGACAGGGGGCCCCGGGGAGCTGTTTTTT
CAWRTGGPGELFF
>TRBV6-1|.|.|TRBJ2-3
TGTGCCAGCAGTCCCACAGGATCTATCACAGATACGCAGTATTTT
CASSPTGSITDTQYF
>TRBV10-2|few|.|TRBJ1-2
TGCGCCAGCAGTGAGACAGGCGTCTATGGCTACACCTTC
CASSETGVYGYTF
>TRBV6-6|.|TRBD1|TRBJ2-7
TGTGCCAGCAGTTACGGGGGACAGGGAGTGGGGGAGCAGTACTTC
CASSYGGQGVGEQYF
>TRBV4-3|.|TRBD1|TRBJ2-2
TGCGCCAGCAGCCATCCCGGGACAGGGTCCACCGGGGAGCTGTTTTTT
CASSHPGTGSTGELFF
>TRBV7-6|.|.|TRBJ2-1
TGTGCCAGCAGCTCCCCCCTGGAGGGTCTCAATGAGCAGTTCTTC
CASSSPLEGLNEQFF
>TRBV4-1|.|TRBD1|TRBJ1-1
TGCGCCAGCAGCCAACTCCCGACAGGGCGGTCTGAAGCTTTCTTT
CASSQLPTGRSEAFF
>TRBV14|.|.|TRBJ2-7
TGTGCCAGCAGCCAAGTATCATTAATCGTCAGGGGTGAAACCTACGAGCAGTACTTC
CASSQVSLIVRGETYEQYF
>TRBV7-8|.|TRBD1|TRBJ1-4
TGTGCCAGCAGCTACAGGGGGGGTAATGAAAAACTGTTTTTT
CASSYRGGNEKLFF
>TRBV29-1|.|TRBD1|TRBJ1-2
TGCAGCGTCCTGATGGACAGGGGAAACTATGGCTACACCTTC
CSVLMDRGNYGYTF
>TRBV9|.|TRBD2|TRBJ2-3
TGTGCCAGCAGCGTAGACCCCCGCGGGGCGGGGGGCCCAGATACGCAGTATTTT
CASSVDPRGAGGPDTQYF
>TRBV25-1|.|.|TRBJ1-1
TGTGCCACCCAAGGGAGGGGAAACACTGAAGCTTTCTTT
CATQGRGNTEAFF
>TRBV19|.|.|TRBJ1-1
TGTGCCAGTAGCCGGGGGATGGGGAGTGGTGAAGCTTTCTTT
CASSRGMGSGEAFF
>TRBV11-2|.|.|TRBJ1-1
TGTGCCAGCAGCTTAGCCGGAGCCGCTGAGAACACTGAAGCTTTCTTT
CASSLAGAAENTEAFF
>TRBV5-6|.|TRBD2|TRBJ2-4
TGTGCCAGCACGTTCGGGGGGTTAGCCAAAAACATTCAGTACTTC
CASTFGGLAKNIQYF
>TRBV2|once|.|TRBJ1-5
TGTGCCAGCGGAACGGGGAGCAATCAGCCCCAGCATTTT
CASGTGSNQPQHF
>TRBV28|.|TRBD1|TRBJ1-3
TGTGCCAGCAGCGGAGGACAGGGAATCGGAAACACCATATATTTT
CASSGGQGIGNTIYF
>TRBV9|.|TRBD1|TRBJ2-5
TGTGCCAGCAGCGTCGGACAGGGTTTCGAGACCCAGTACTTC
CASSVGQGFETQYF
>TRBV4-1|.|.|TRBJ1-1
TGCGCCAGCAGCCAAGGAGCTAACACTGAAGCTTTCTTT
CASSQGANTEAFF